This T cell receptor beta chain was observed in a study of blood T cell repertoires in COVID-19. About the research overall: The United States, Italy and Spain provided the acute and convalescent COVID-19 samples.

Only in-frame clones appear in the TCRdb table, and some are missing; sequencing was by immunoSEQ multiplex PCR. The sample comprises 250,000 to 300,000 clones, roughly nine tenths of which are singletons, and about 1.7% rests with the top ten. Unmatched junction bases numbered 4, after V lost 4 bases and J lost 1 base. This CDR3 region has 17 residues. Germline V lookup: CDR1 KGHDR, CDR2 SFDVKD. The sequencing sample was made of PBMCs or T cells enriched from blood (not recorded which). The chain has TRBV24-1 and TRBJ2-2, with 11 nucleotides matching TRBD2. The TCR was taken from a woman in her 40s who had recovered from COVID-19. The CDR3, as DNA: TGTGCCACCAGTGAACTAGCGGGGGAATGGAACACCGGGGAGCTGTTTTTT. Translation gives CATSELAGEWNTGELFF.